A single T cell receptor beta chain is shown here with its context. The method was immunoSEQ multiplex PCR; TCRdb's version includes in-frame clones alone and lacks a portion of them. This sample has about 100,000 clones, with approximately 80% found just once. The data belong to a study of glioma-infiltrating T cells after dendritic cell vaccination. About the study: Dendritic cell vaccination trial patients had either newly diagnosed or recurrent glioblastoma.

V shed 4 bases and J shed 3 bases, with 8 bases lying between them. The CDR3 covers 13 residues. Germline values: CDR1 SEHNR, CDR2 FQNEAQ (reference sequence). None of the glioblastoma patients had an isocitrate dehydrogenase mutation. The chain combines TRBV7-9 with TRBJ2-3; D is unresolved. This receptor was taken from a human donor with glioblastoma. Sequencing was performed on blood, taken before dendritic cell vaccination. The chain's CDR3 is CASSSAGTDTQYF. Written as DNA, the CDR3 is TGTGCCAGCAGCTCAGCCGGGACAGATACGCAGTATTTT.